This is a list of T cell receptor beta chains from one sample in a study of shared clonotypes between healthy human individuals. Repertoires were generated with immunoSEQ multiplex PCR, while TCRdb's copy carries only in-frame clones and drops some. The table has 600,000 or so clones, roughly 98% seen once. The sequenced sample consisted of naive CD8+ T cells sorted from blood. The receptor source for this set is a young man in good health. Both conserved end residues are part of each CDR3. A D gene is named only where the DNA matches it firmly. Clone size is stated in some rows and not others, as once, few, many or a class when expanded.

d_call: TRBD1
v_call: TRBV27
clone_size: -
j_call: TRBJ2-5
cdr3_nt: TGTGCCAGCAGTCGAGACTGGACAGGGTCGAAGACCCAGTACTTC
cdr3_aa: CASSRDWTGSKTQYF

d_call: TRBD1
v_call: TRBV19
clone_size: -
j_call: TRBJ1-2
cdr3_nt: TGTGCCAGTAGTACCTCTCAGGGGGCTGATGGCTACACCTTC
cdr3_aa: CASSTSQGADGYTF

d_call: TRBD1
v_call: TRBV4-1
clone_size: once
j_call: TRBJ2-3
cdr3_nt: TGCGCCAGCAGCCAAGGGTGGACAGGGGCGAGCACAGATACGCAGTATTTT
cdr3_aa: CASSQGWTGASTDTQYF

d_call: -
v_call: TRBV5-1
clone_size: -
j_call: TRBJ2-1
cdr3_nt: TGCGCCAGCAGCTTGGGACAGGGAGGGGACAATGAGCAGTTCTTC
cdr3_aa: CASSLGQGGDNEQFF

d_call: -
v_call: TRBV29-1
clone_size: -
j_call: TRBJ2-7
cdr3_nt: TGCAGCGTTGAAGGTCCCGGGGAGAGCTACGAGCAGTACTTC
cdr3_aa: CSVEGPGESYEQYF

d_call: -
v_call: TRBV29-1
clone_size: -
j_call: TRBJ2-5
cdr3_nt: TGCAGCATGGGACTCCCGTACCAAGAGACCCAGTACTTC
cdr3_aa: CSMGLPYQETQYF

d_call: TRBD2
v_call: TRBV28
clone_size: -
j_call: TRBJ2-7
cdr3_nt: TGTGCCAGCAGGCCTATCGGGGACTCCGGGGGGTACGAGCAGTACTTC
cdr3_aa: CASRPIGDSGGYEQYF

d_call: TRBD2
v_call: TRBV5-4
clone_size: -
j_call: TRBJ2-7
cdr3_nt: TGTGCCAGCAGCTTGCCGGGGGGAGGTTCCTCCTACGAGCAGTACTTC
cdr3_aa: CASSLPGGGSSYEQYF

d_call: -
v_call: TRBV27
clone_size: -
j_call: TRBJ2-7
cdr3_nt: TGTGCCAGCAGTCCCGAGGTGACCGGCCCTCACGAGCAGTACTTC
cdr3_aa: CASSPEVTGPHEQYF

d_call: TRBD2
v_call: TRBV5-1
clone_size: -
j_call: TRBJ2-2
cdr3_nt: TGCGCCAGCAGCTTGTTCTTGGCGGGAGAGTCGGCCGGGGAGCTGTTTTTT
cdr3_aa: CASSLFLAGESAGELFF

d_call: TRBD2
v_call: TRBV5-8
clone_size: once
j_call: TRBJ2-7
cdr3_nt: TGTGCCAGCAGCCAAGGGACTAGCGGGAATTCCTACGAGCAGTACTTC
cdr3_aa: CASSQGTSGNSYEQYF

d_call: -
v_call: TRBV27
clone_size: -
j_call: TRBJ1-1
cdr3_nt: TGTGCCAGCAGTTTTGGAGTTTTGGGGGGCACTGAAGCTTTCTTT
cdr3_aa: CASSFGVLGGTEAFF

d_call: -
v_call: TRBV11-2
clone_size: -
j_call: TRBJ1-1
cdr3_nt: TGTGCCAGCAGCTTAGGCCGGGGAACTCCACCTGAAGCTTTCTTT
cdr3_aa: CASSLGRGTPPEAFF

d_call: TRBD1
v_call: TRBV11-2
clone_size: -
j_call: TRBJ1-2
cdr3_nt: TGTGCCAGCAGCCCCCCGACAGGGTTGGAGTATGGCTACACCTTC
cdr3_aa: CASSPPTGLEYGYTF

d_call: TRBD2
v_call: TRBV2
clone_size: -
j_call: TRBJ2-5
cdr3_nt: TGTGCCAGCAGTCCCTCCGGGACTAGCGGGAGTCGAGAGACCCAGTACTTC
cdr3_aa: CASSPSGTSGSRETQYF

d_call: -
v_call: TRBV4-2
clone_size: -
j_call: TRBJ2-7
cdr3_nt: TGTGCCAGCAGCCAAGAAGCAGTCTCCTACGAGCAGTACTTC
cdr3_aa: CASSQEAVSYEQYF

d_call: -
v_call: TRBV5-1
clone_size: -
j_call: TRBJ2-7
cdr3_nt: TGCGCCAGCAGCTTCTGGCCCGGGGGCTCCTACGAGCAGTACTTC
cdr3_aa: CASSFWPGGSYEQYF

d_call: -
v_call: TRBV28
clone_size: -
j_call: TRBJ2-7
cdr3_nt: TGTGCCAGCAGGACGGAGTCTAGTTTAATCCACGAGCAGTACTTC
cdr3_aa: CASRTESSLIHEQYF

d_call: TRBD1
v_call: TRBV15
clone_size: -
j_call: TRBJ1-4
cdr3_nt: TGTGCCACCAGCAGCCTCAGGACAGGGGAAGTTGAAAAACTGTTTTTT
cdr3_aa: CATSSLRTGEVEKLFF

d_call: -
v_call: TRBV27
clone_size: -
j_call: TRBJ2-2
cdr3_nt: TGTGCCAGCAGTCCAGGCCGATACACCGGGGAGCTGTTTTTT
cdr3_aa: CASSPGRYTGELFF

d_call: TRBD2
v_call: TRBV4-1
clone_size: once
j_call: TRBJ2-3
cdr3_nt: TGCGCCAGCAGCCAAGATACTAGCGGGATGGCGACAGATACGCAGTATTTT
cdr3_aa: CASSQDTSGMATDTQYF

d_call: -
v_call: TRBV7-9
clone_size: -
j_call: TRBJ2-1
cdr3_nt: TGTGCCAGCAGCTTAGCCCATAAGGAGCAGCAGTTCTTC
cdr3_aa: CASSLAHKEQQFF

d_call: -
v_call: TRBV6-6
clone_size: -
j_call: TRBJ1-5
cdr3_nt: TGTGCCAGCAGTCTGGCGTCAGGCGGCAATCAGCCCCAGCATTTT
cdr3_aa: CASSLASGGNQPQHF

d_call: TRBD2
v_call: TRBV7-2
clone_size: -
j_call: TRBJ2-7
cdr3_nt: TGTGCCAGCAGCTTAGCCCTCTGGAAGACCACACTAGCGGGAGCGGCCGAGCAGTACTTC
cdr3_aa: CASSLALWKTTLAGAAEQYF

d_call: -
v_call: TRBV7-8
clone_size: -
j_call: TRBJ2-7
cdr3_nt: TGTGCCAGCAGCTTAAGGCGGCACTTCTCCTACGAGCAGTACTTC
cdr3_aa: CASSLRRHFSYEQYF

d_call: TRBD1
v_call: TRBV7-9
clone_size: -
j_call: TRBJ2-3
cdr3_nt: TGTGCCAGCAGCTTATGGACAGGCACGAATACGCAGTATTTT
cdr3_aa: CASSLWTGTNTQYF

d_call: TRBD1
v_call: TRBV10-2
clone_size: -
j_call: TRBJ1-4
cdr3_nt: TGCGCCAGCAGTGGCAGGGGACAGGGTACACTGTTTTTT
cdr3_aa: CASSGRGQGTLFF

d_call: -
v_call: TRBV6-1
clone_size: -
j_call: TRBJ2-1
cdr3_nt: TGTGCCAGCAGTGAAGGGCACCGGGCCGTAGGGGAGCAGTTCTTC
cdr3_aa: CASSEGHRAVGEQFF

d_call: -
v_call: TRBV7-2
clone_size: -
j_call: TRBJ2-1
cdr3_nt: TGTGCCAGCAGCCCACAAAACAATGAGCAGTTCTTC
cdr3_aa: CASSPQNNEQFF

d_call: TRBD1
v_call: TRBV9
clone_size: -
j_call: TRBJ2-3
cdr3_nt: TGTGCCAGCAGCGCGTCCCGGACAGGTAGGAGAGATACGCAGTATTTT
cdr3_aa: CASSASRTGRRDTQYF

d_call: TRBD1
v_call: TRBV6-6
clone_size: -
j_call: TRBJ2-7
cdr3_nt: TGTGCCAGCAGCCCGACAGGGAGCGAGCAGTACTTC
cdr3_aa: CASSPTGSEQYF

d_call: -
v_call: TRBV7-6
clone_size: once
j_call: TRBJ2-7
cdr3_nt: TGTGCCAGCAGCTTAGAAGCGGGTTTGTACGAGCAGTACTTC
cdr3_aa: CASSLEAGLYEQYF

d_call: TRBD1
v_call: TRBV11-3
clone_size: -
j_call: TRBJ2-1
cdr3_nt: TGTGCCAGCAGCCCGTGGGACAGGGAAAAGGGGGTCGAGCAGTTCTTC
cdr3_aa: CASSPWDREKGVEQFF

d_call: -
v_call: TRBV15
clone_size: once
j_call: TRBJ2-3
cdr3_nt: TGTGCCACCAGCCCTCGACTGGAGAGGGATACGCAGTATTTT
cdr3_aa: CATSPRLERDTQYF

d_call: -
v_call: TRBV14
clone_size: -
j_call: TRBJ2-1
cdr3_nt: TGTGCCAGCAGCCAAGGAGGTCGGGATACAACCAATGAGCAGTTCTTC
cdr3_aa: CASSQGGRDTTNEQFF

d_call: TRBD1
v_call: TRBV4-1
clone_size: -
j_call: TRBJ2-7
cdr3_nt: TGCGCCAGCAGCCAAAGCCCAGGGACAGGGGGCTACGAGCAGTACTTC
cdr3_aa: CASSQSPGTGGYEQYF

d_call: TRBD2
v_call: TRBV11-1
clone_size: -
j_call: TRBJ2-1
cdr3_nt: TGTGCCAGCAGTGTAGCGGGCCCGGCGGGAAATGAGCAGTTCTTC
cdr3_aa: CASSVAGPAGNEQFF

d_call: -
v_call: TRBV10-3
clone_size: few
j_call: TRBJ2-7
cdr3_nt: TGTGCCATCAGTGAGACCTACGAGCAGTACTTC
cdr3_aa: CAISETYEQYF

d_call: -
v_call: TRBV19
clone_size: -
j_call: TRBJ2-7
cdr3_nt: TGTGCCAGTAGTATAGTCGGGGTAGCAGACGAGCAGTACTTC
cdr3_aa: CASSIVGVADEQYF

d_call: TRBD2
v_call: TRBV6-1
clone_size: -
j_call: TRBJ2-7
cdr3_nt: TGTGCCACTGCTAGCGGCACCGCCTACGAGCAGTACTTC
cdr3_aa: CATASGTAYEQYF